One and the same sample provided the 11 T cell receptor beta chains below, sequenced in a study of response to subunit inactivated influenza vaccine. A single record per CDR3 protein comes from TCRdb applying MiXCR to the RT-PCR reads. There are 530,000 or so distinct CDR3 sequences in the sample; about an eighth occur only once, and roughly 10% lies in the top ten. This specimen was PBMCs from blood, taken on the day of vaccination. All receptors derive from a man aged 50-60 years who received an inactivated influenza vaccine.

The chain combines TRBV12-3 or TRBV12-4 with TRBJ1-2; 7 bases align to TRBD1. Trimming cost V 5 bases and J 4 bases; bases outside gene matches: 10. The length of the CDR3 is 15 residues. The chain's CDR3 is CASSDRGRGIYGYTF. CDR3 DNA: TGTGCCAGCAGTGATAGGGGGCGCGGAATCTATGGCTACACCTTC.

This clonotype was counted at least ten times. The CDR3 nucleotides read TGCGCCAGCAGCCAAGAAGCGACGGTCGGAAACACCATATATTTT. Translation: CASSQEATVGNTIYF. The V and J genes are TRBV4-1 and TRBJ1-3; unclear D gene. Trimming shortened V by 0 bases and J by 4 bases, and 10 bases separated the two germline ends. This CDR3 is 15 amino acids long. Looked up from germline, CDR1 is MGHRA and CDR2 is YSYEKL.

CDR3: CSAGRLNTGELFF. CDR3 DNA sequence: TGCAGCGCTGGACGGCTGAACACCGGGGAGCTGTTTTTT. The genes are TRBV29-1 and TRBJ2-2; D remains unclear. Germline CDR1 SQVTM, CDR2 ANQGSEA. The CDR3 length is 13 residues. V lost 7 bases and J 1 base, leaving 10 bases between the germline ends.

The rearrangement uses TRBV20-1 and TRBJ1-2, with D uncertain. V lost 5 bases to trimming and J lost 7 bases, with 8 bases between them. CDR1 and CDR2 from the germline V gene are DFQATT and SNEGSKA (reference sequence). This CDR3 has 10 amino acids. Written as DNA, the CDR3 is TGCAGTGCTGGAACTTTTGGCTACACCTTC. Its protein is CSAGTFGYTF.

A few counts support this clonotype. This chain connects TRBV29-1 to TRBJ1-5, with TRBD1 as a possible D gene (6 bases). Trimming pared 2 bases from V and 6 bases from J, leaving 11 bases between. The CDR3 consists of 13 residues. Germline V gene lookup returns CDR1 SQVTM and CDR2 ANQGSEA. The CDR3, as DNA: TGCAGCGTTGAAAGGGACATTGGTCAGCCCCAGCATTTT. This translates into CSVERDIGQPQHF.

This clonotype came up a few times. The rearrangement links TRBV18 to TRBJ1-1; TRBD1 matches at 7 bases. This CDR3 spans 19 amino acids. The germline V gene encodes CDR1 KGHSH and CDR2 LQKENI. V was clipped by 2 bases and J by 3 bases; unmatched bases: 18. The chain's CDR3 is CASSPERGQVPLPDTEAFF. CDR3 bases: TGTGCCAGCTCACCAGAAAGGGGGCAGGTCCCCCTTCCGGACACTGAAGCTTTCTTT. The whole variable domain, filled in from reference TRBV18 and TRBJ1-1, reads NAGVMQNPRHLVRRRGQEARLRCSPMKGHSHVYWYRQLPEEGLKFMVYLQKENIIDESGMPKERFSAEFPKEGPSILRIQQVVRGDSAAYFCASSPERGQVPLPDTEAFFGQGTRLTVV.

This clonotype was seen more than once but under ten times. The chain uses TRBV12-3 or TRBV12-4 and TRBJ2-3; 7 nucleotides agree with TRBD2. This CDR3 contains 12 residues. Trimming at V came to 7 bases and at J to 9 bases, leaving 7 bases not matched to a gene. The CDR3: CASISTGRTQYF. CDR3 bases: TGTGCCAGCATAAGTACCGGGAGGACGCAGTATTTT.

This clonotype was seen a few times. The rearrangement joins TRBV20-1 to TRBJ2-3; 8 bases map to TRBD2. Germline CDR1 reads DFQATT; CDR2 reads SNEGSKA (reference sequence). The CDR3 length is 14 residues. J gave up 5 bases and V 3 bases, and 7 bases lay outside the gene matches. The chain's CDR3 is CSASSGGLRDTQYF. Written as DNA, the CDR3 is TGCAGTGCTAGTTCGGGGGGGCTGAGAGATACGCAGTATTTT.

The chain links TRBV16 to TRBJ2-7; D is unclear. This CDR3 contains 14 residues. CDR1 KGHSY and CDR2 FQNENV come from the germline V gene. Trimming removed 1 base from V and 4 bases from J, with 11 bases in between. The CDR3 region has the DNA TGTGCCAGCAGCCAATATCCGGAGACTTACGAGCAGTACTTC. It codes for CASSQYPETYEQYF.

The sample holds many counts of this clonotype. A read error may account for a junction end that differs from germline. The chain links TRBV7-7 to TRBJ2-2; no firm D call. The germline V gene has CDR1 SSHAT and CDR2 FNYEAQ (reference sequence). The CDR3 is 17 residues long. CDR3 sequence: CASSLIPLGKNTGELFF. CDR3 bases: TGTGCTAGCAGCTTAATCCCCCTTGGAAAGAACACCGGGGAGCTGTTTTTT.

The rearrangement uses TRBV5-5 and TRBJ2-7; 9 bases match TRBD2. Germline CDR1 and CDR2: SGHKS and YYEKEE (reference sequence). V lost 0 bases and J lost 3; bases outside the gene matches: 4. CDR3 length: 15 residues. CDR3 nucleotides: TGTGCCAGCAGCTTGGGGCCTAGCGGGGACTACGAGCAGTACTTC. Translation gives CASSLGPSGDYEQYF.